The clone carrying this TCR beta chain was detected once. One end of the junction does not line up with germline, which may come from a read error. The data originate from a study of blood T cell repertoires in COVID-19. CDR1 is GTSNPN, CDR2 SVGIG, per germline (reference sequence). The CDR3 consists of 15 residues. Clones were sequenced by immunoSEQ multiplex PCR, and TCRdb holds only the in-frame ones, with some missing. In the table there are approximately 130,000 clones, almost 85% of which are singletons. The gene calls are TRBV30 and TRBJ2-3, with TRBD2 as a possible D gene (6 bases). Sequencing input: peripheral blood. This TCR came from a human donor in a cohort sampled during active COVID-19. The CDR3, as DNA: TGTGCCTGGAGTGTAGTCCGACCGGGGGTCGCTTCACCGATTTTT. Its protein is CAWSVVRPGVASPIF.